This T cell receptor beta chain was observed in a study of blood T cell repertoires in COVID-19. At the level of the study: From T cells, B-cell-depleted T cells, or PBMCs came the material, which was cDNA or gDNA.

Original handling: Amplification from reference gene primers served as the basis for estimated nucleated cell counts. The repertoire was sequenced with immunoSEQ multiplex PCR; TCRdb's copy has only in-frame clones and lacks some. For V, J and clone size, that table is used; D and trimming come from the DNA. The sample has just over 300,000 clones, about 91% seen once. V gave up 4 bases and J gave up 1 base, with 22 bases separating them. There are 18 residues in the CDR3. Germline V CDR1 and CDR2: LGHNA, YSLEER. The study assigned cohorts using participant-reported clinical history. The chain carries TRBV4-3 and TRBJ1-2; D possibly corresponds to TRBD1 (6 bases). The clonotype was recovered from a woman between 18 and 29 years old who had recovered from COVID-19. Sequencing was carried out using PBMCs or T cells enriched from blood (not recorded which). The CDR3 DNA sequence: TGCGCCAGCAGCCTAACCGGGACACCCCTGGGCGGTAACTATGGCTACACCTTC. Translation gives CASSLTGTPLGGNYGYTF.